Listed here are 6 T cell receptor beta chains from one sample, sequenced in a study of blood T cell repertoires in COVID-19. Method: immunoSEQ multiplex PCR; TCRdb's copy keeps in-frame clones and lacks some. Of over 110,000 clones in the sample, under 90% are singletons; the top ten hold 3.9%. Sequencing input: PBMCs or T cells enriched from blood (not recorded which). The receptors come from a man aged 45-60 years in a cohort exposed to, infected with or recovered from COVID-19 (not recorded which).

The V and J genes are TRBV5-1 and TRBJ2-3, with TRBD1 identical over 10 bases. The CDR3 is 16 amino acids. Germline assignment: CDR1 SGHRS and CDR2 YFSETQ. V lost 0 bases to trimming and J lost 1 base; unmatched junction nucleotides: 2. CDR3 DNA sequence: TGCGCCAGCAGCTTGGACGGGACAGGGGGCACAGATACGCAGTATTTT. Its protein product is CASSLDGTGGTDTQYF.

This chain connects TRBV5-4 to TRBJ1-2, with D unclear. The CDR3 is 16 amino acids. From germline, CDR1 is SGHNT and CDR2 YYREEE (reference sequence). V lost 10 bases and J 4 bases, leaving 26 bases between the germline ends. The DNA of the CDR3 is TGTGCCCAAGCACAGAGAAAAATGTTTGAAGCCTATGGCTACACCTTC. Protein product: CAQAQRKMFEAYGYTF.

The genes are TRBV5-1 and TRBJ2-5; TRBD2 matches at 14 bases. The germline CDR1 and CDR2 sequences are SGHRS and YFSETQ. The length of the CDR3 is 16 residues. V dropped 4 bases and J dropped 12; count of bases not matched to a gene: 14. The CDR3 sequence: CASSTGLAGGLVAKYF. CDR3 nucleotide sequence: TGCGCCAGCAGCACCGGACTAGCGGGGGGCCTGGTCGCAAAGTACTTC.

The chain carries TRBV7-6 and TRBJ2-6; tentatively, D is TRBD1 (6 bases). Germline V gene sequence: CDR1 SGHVS, CDR2 FNYEAQ. The CDR3 has 18 amino acids. The V and J ends lost 4 bases and 0 bases respectively, with 16 bases between them. This CDR3 reads CASSSLPGQTSGANVLTF. CDR3 nucleotides: TGTGCCAGCAGCTCTCTTCCGGGACAAACCTCTGGGGCCAACGTCCTGACTTTC.

The chain employs TRBV21-1 and TRBJ1-2. TRBV21-1 is assigned pseudogene status. The CDR3 is 17 residues long. The CDR3 loop reads CASSKEEQTGINYGYTF. CDR3 nucleotides: TGTGCCAGCAGCAAGGAGGAACAGACTGGGATAAACTATGGCTACACCTTC.

The chain combines TRBV27 with TRBJ1-1, with unresolved D. This CDR3 is built from 16 residues. Trimming shortened V by 2 bases and J by 3 bases, and 16 bases separated the two germline ends. CDR1 and CDR2 (germline): MNHEY, SMNVEV (reference sequence). In DNA form, the CDR3 reads TGTGCCAGCAGTTTAGGGCGGGGTTGGCGTGACACTGAAGCTTTCTTT. Translating gives CASSLGRGWRDTEAFF.